The 2 T cell receptor beta chains given below trace back to one sample, sequenced in a study of blood T cell repertoires in COVID-19. Sequencing used immunoSEQ multiplex PCR; TCRdb keeps in-frame clones, though not all of them. Of about 120,000 clones detected, 90% appear once; the ten largest clones hold 4.6%. Source material: peripheral blood. These receptor sequences come from a man in his sixties with COVID-19, enrolled during active disease.

This chain uses TRBV24-1 with TRBJ2-3, with D unresolved. Per germline, CDR1 KGHDR and CDR2 SFDVKD. CDR3 length: 13 amino acids. The V and J ends lost 11 bases and 0 bases respectively, with 11 bases between them. CDR3 sequence reads: CASSRTSTDTQYF. For the CDR3, the DNA is TGTGCCAGCTCGCGCACTAGCACAGATACGCAGTATTTT.

CDR3 protein: CASIRTSGNYEQYF. The CDR3 DNA reads as TGTGCCAGCATCCGGACTAGCGGAAACTACGAGCAGTACTTC. The chain recombines TRBV6-5 with TRBJ2-7; 10 nucleotides line up with TRBD2. After removal of 7 bases from V and 3 bases from J, the junction contained 6 bases not matched to a gene. The germline V gene encodes CDR1 MNHEY and CDR2 SVGAGI. The CDR3 spans 14 residues.